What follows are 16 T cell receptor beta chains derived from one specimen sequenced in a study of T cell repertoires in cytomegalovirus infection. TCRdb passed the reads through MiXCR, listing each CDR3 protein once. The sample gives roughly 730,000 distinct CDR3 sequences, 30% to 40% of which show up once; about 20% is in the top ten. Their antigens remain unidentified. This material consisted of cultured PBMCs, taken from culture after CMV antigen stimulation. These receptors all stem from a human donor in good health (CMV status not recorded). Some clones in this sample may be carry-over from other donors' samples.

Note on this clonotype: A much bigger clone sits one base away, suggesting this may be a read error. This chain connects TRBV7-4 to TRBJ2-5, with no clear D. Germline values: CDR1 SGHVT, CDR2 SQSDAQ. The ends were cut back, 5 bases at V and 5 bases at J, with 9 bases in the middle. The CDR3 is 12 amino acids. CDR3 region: CASSQSWETQYF. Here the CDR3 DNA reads TGTGCCAGCAGCCAGAGTTGGGAGACCCAGTACTTC.

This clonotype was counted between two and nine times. In DNA, the CDR3 is TGTGCCAGCAGCTTTGGGGAGACGAGCAATCAGCCCCAGCATTTT. This encodes CASSFGETSNQPQHF. The chain carries TRBV5-5 and TRBJ1-5, with D unclear. Deletions cut 2 bases from V and 1 base from J, with 10 bases between. Germline CDR1 and CDR2: SGHKS and YYEKEE (reference sequence). This CDR3 region has 15 residues.

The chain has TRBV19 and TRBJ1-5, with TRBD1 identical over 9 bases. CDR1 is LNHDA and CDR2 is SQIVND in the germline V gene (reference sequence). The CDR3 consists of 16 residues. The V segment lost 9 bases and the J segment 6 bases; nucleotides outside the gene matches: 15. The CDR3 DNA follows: TGTGCCAGCTCGGGACAGGGACCCATATTCGGTCAGCCCCAGCATTTT. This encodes CASSGQGPIFGQPQHF.

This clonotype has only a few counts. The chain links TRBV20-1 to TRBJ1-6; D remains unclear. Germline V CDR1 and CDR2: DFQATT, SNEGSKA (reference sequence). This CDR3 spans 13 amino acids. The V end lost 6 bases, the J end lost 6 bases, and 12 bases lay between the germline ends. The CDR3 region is CSARWMVNSPLHF. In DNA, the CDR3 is TGCAGTGCCCGGTGGATGGTTAATTCACCCCTCCACTTT.

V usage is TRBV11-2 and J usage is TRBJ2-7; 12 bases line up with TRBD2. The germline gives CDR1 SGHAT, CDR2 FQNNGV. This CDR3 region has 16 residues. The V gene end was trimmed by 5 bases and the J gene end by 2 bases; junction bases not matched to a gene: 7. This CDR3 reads CASSHFRTSGAYEQYF. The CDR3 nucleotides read TGTGCCAGCAGCCACTTTAGGACTAGCGGGGCCTACGAGCAGTACTTC. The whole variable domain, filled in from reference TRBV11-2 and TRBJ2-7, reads EAGVAQSPRYKIIEKRQSVAFWCNPISGHATLYWYQQILGQGPKLLIQFQNNGVVDDSQLPKDRFSAERLKGVDSTLKIQPAKLEDSAVYLCASSHFRTSGAYEQYFGPGTRLTVT.

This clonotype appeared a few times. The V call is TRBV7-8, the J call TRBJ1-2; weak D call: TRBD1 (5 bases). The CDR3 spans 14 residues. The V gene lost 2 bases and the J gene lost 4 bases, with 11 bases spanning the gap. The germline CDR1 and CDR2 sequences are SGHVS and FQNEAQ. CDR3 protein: CASSLSGQSYGYTF. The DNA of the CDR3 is TGTGCCAGCAGCTTATCGGGGCAGTCCTATGGCTACACCTTC.

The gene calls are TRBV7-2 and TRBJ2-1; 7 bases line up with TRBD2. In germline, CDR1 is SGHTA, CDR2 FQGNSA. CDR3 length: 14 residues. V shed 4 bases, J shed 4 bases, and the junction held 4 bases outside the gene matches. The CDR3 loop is CASSSSSGYNEQFF. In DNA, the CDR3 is TGTGCCAGCAGCTCATCTAGCGGATACAATGAGCAGTTCTTC.

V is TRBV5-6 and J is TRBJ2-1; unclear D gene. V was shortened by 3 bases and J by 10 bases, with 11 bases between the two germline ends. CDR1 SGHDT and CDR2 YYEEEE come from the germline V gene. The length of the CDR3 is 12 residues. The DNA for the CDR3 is TGTGCCAGCAGCTCGCGGTCCGTCGAGCAGTTCTTC. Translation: CASSSRSVEQFF.

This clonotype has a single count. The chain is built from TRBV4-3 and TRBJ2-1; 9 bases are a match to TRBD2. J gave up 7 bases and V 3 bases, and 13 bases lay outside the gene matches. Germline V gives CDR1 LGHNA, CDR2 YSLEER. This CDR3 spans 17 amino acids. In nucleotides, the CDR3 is TGCGCCAGCAGCCAGCCTTTTAGCGGGAGTAGTAGGAATGAGCAGTTCTTC. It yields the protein CASSQPFSGSSRNEQFF.

The CDR3 loop is CASGATGNRENSPLHF. DNA for the CDR3: TGTGCCAGTGGGGCCACAGGGAATAGGGAGAATTCACCCCTCCACTTT. This rearrangement joins TRBV19 to TRBJ1-6, with a tentative D call TRBD1 (6 bases). Germline-derived CDR1 and CDR2 are LNHDA and SQIVND (reference sequence). The CDR3 covers 16 residues. V dropped 8 bases and J dropped 7 bases, with 21 bases sitting between them.

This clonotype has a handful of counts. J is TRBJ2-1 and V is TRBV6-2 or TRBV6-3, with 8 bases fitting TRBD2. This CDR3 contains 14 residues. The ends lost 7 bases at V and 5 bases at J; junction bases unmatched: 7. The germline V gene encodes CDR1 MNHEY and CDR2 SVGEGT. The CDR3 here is CASNRLAPHNEQFF. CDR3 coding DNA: TGTGCCAGCAACAGACTAGCGCCTCACAATGAGCAGTTCTTC.

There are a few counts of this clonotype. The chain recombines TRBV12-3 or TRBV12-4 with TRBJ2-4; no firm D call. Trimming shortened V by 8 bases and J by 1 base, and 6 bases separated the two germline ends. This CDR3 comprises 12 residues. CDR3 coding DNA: TGTGCCAGCGGGCTGGCCAAAAACATTCAGTACTTC. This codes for CASGLAKNIQYF.

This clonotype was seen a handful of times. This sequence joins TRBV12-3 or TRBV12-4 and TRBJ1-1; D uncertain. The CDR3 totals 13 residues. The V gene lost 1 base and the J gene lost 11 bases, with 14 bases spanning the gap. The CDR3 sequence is CASSLGWKGKAFF. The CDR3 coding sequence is TGTGCCAGCAGTTTAGGATGGAAGGGAAAGGCTTTCTTT.

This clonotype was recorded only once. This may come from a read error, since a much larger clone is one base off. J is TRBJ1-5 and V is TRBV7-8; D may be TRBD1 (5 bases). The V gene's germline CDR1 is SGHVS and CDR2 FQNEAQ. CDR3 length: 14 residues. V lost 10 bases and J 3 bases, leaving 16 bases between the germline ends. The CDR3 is CANAWGGVNQPQHF. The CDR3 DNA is TGTGCCAACGCGTGGGGGGGAGTCAATCAGCCCCAGCATTTT.

Written as DNA, the CDR3 is TGTGCCAGCTTTTATTATGGTTTTGGAAACACCATATATTTT. This gives the protein CASFYYGFGNTIYF. This chain links TRBV12-3 or TRBV12-4 with TRBJ1-3, with no clear D. The CDR3 covers 14 residues. The germline V and J ends were trimmed by 8 bases and 3 bases, with 14 bases remaining between them.

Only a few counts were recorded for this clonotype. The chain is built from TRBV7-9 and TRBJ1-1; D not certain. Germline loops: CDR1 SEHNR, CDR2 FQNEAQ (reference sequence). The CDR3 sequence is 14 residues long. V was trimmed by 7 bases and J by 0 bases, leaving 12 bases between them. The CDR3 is CASKARAMNTEAFF. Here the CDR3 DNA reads TGTGCCAGCAAGGCGCGAGCCATGAACACTGAAGCTTTCTTT.